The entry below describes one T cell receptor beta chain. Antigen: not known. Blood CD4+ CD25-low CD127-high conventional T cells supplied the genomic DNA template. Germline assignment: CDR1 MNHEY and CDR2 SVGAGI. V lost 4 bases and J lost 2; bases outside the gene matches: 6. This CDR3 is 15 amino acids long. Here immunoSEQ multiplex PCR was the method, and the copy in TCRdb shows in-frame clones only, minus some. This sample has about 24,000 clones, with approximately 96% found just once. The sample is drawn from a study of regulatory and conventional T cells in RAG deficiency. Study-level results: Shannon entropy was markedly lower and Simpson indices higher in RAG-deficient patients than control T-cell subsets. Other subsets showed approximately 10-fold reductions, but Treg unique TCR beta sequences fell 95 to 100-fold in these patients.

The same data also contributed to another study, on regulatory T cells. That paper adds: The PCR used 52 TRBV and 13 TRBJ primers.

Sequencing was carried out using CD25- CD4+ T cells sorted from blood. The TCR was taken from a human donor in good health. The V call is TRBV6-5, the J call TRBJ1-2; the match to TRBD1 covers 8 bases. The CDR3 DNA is TGTGCCAGCAGTTCGCCTAGACAGGGGAACTATGGCTACACCTTC. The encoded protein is CASSSPRQGNYGYTF.